These 10 T cell receptor beta chains were all obtained from the same sample, sequenced in a study of blood T cell repertoires in COVID-19. Assay used: immunoSEQ multiplex PCR; TCRdb lists only in-frame clones, some missing. This sample has roughly 120,000 clones; roughly 80% occur once, and the top ten carry 6.5% to 9%. The sequencing input was peripheral blood. The receptors derive from a human donor in a cohort sampled during active COVID-19.

The CDR3: CSVLQGASGANVLTF. CDR3 sequence (DNA): TGCAGCGTTCTACAGGGGGCTTCTGGGGCCAACGTCCTGACTTTC. This sequence joins TRBV29-1 and TRBJ2-6; TRBD1 aligns across 9 bases. The ends lost 5 bases at V and 1 base at J; junction bases unmatched: 3. Germline CDR1 is SQVTM and CDR2 is ANQGSEA. This CDR3 has 15 amino acids. Drawing the rest from reference TRBV29-1 and TRBJ2-6, the complete variable domain is SAVISQKPSRDICQRGTSLTIQCQVDSQVTMMFWYRQQPGQSLTLIATANQGSEATYESGFVIDKFPISRPNLTFSTLTVSNMSPEDSSIYLCSVLQGASGANVLTFGAGSRLTVL.

The chain couples TRBV4-1 to TRBJ1-4; tentative D call: TRBD1 (6 bases). This CDR3 is 13 amino acids long. The germline V gene encodes CDR1 MGHRA and CDR2 YSYEKL. V lost 5 bases, J lost 7 bases, and 11 bases lay in between. CDR3 DNA: TGCGCCAGCAGCATGAACAGGGTTGAAAAACTGTTTTTT. It yields the protein CASSMNRVEKLFF.

The rearrangement joins TRBV6-6 to TRBJ1-5; the D is unclear. Germline V CDR1 and CDR2: MNHNY, SVGAGI (reference sequence). The CDR3 is made up of 14 amino acids. V shed 2 bases and J shed 5 bases, with 10 bases lying between them. The CDR3 spells CASSYHNRDQPQHF. The CDR3 coding sequence is TGTGCCAGCAGTTACCATAACAGAGATCAGCCCCAGCATTTT.

This chain joins TRBV7-8 and TRBJ1-5; D is perhaps TRBD1 (6 bases). Germline V gene sequence: CDR1 SGHVS, CDR2 FQNEAQ. This CDR3 has 15 amino acids. Trimming left V 5 bases short and J 3 bases short, with 14 bases between. The CDR3 DNA is TGTGCCAGCAGCCCCACAGGGCTCATCAATCAGCCCCAGCATTTT. This translates into CASSPTGLINQPQHF.

The J gene is TRBJ2-5, the V gene TRBV6-6; no clear D gene. The CDR3 length is 13 residues. Between the trimmed V and J ends, which lost 6 bases and 2 bases, there was a span of 10 bases. CDR1 is MNHNY and CDR2 is SVGAGI in the germline V gene (reference sequence). CDR3 sequence (DNA): TGTGCCAGCAGCGCCCACGGTCAAGAGACCCAGTACTTC. Translating it yields CASSAHGQETQYF.

This chain uses TRBV7-8 with TRBJ1-1; TRBD1 matches at 8 bases. The CDR3 sequence is 14 residues long. In germline, CDR1 is SGHVS, CDR2 FQNEAQ. V gave up 7 bases and J gave up 10 bases; unmatched junction bases: 14. The CDR3 nucleotides read TGTGCCAGCACCCTTACAGGGGGACCTCTCGGAGCTTTCTTT. It codes for CASTLTGGPLGAFF.

This chain connects TRBV7-9 to TRBJ1-1; maybe TRBD1 (5 bases). Germline V CDR1 and CDR2: SEHNR, FQNEAQ (reference sequence). Trimming left V 2 bases short and J 5 bases short, with 9 bases between. The CDR3 is made up of 13 amino acids. The chain's CDR3 is CASSLPGGTEAFF. CDR3 DNA: TGTGCCAGCAGCTTACCCGGGGGGACTGAAGCTTTCTTT.

The sample holds one count of this clone. The V and J genes are TRBV7-9 and TRBJ2-7, with D possibly being TRBD1 (5 bases). V was cut by 5 bases and J by 7 bases, with 12 bases left in between. The germline V gene encodes CDR1 SEHNR and CDR2 FQNEAQ (reference sequence). The CDR3 loop spans 12 amino acids. The CDR3 sequence is CASSTQGTEQYF. The CDR3 DNA follows: TGTGCCAGCAGCACCCAGGGTACGGAGCAGTACTTC.

This clone has just a few counts. The V and J genes are TRBV10-3 and TRBJ1-1; 9 bases match TRBD1. Germline V CDR1 and CDR2: ENHRY, SYGVKD. The CDR3 is made up of 15 amino acids. Trimming took 4 bases from V and 1 from J; bases not matched to a gene: 4. The CDR3: CAISGDRAANTEAFF. In DNA form, the CDR3 reads TGTGCCATCAGTGGGGACAGGGCGGCGAACACTGAAGCTTTCTTT.

The genes are TRBV3-1 (or the pseudogene TRBV3-2) and TRBJ2-7; the match to TRBD2 covers 7 bases. The CDR3 covers 14 residues. V was clipped by 1 base and J by 5 bases; unmatched bases: 5. Germline CDR1 reads LGHDT; CDR2 reads YNNKEL (reference sequence). Written as DNA, the CDR3 is TGTGCCAGCAGCCAAGCGGGAGGAGGGAACGAGCAGTACTTC. As protein: CASSQAGGGNEQYF.